These 24 T cell receptor beta chains were sequenced from one sample in a study of immune evolution from preneoplasia to lung adenocarcinoma. Libraries were prepared by immunoSEQ multiplex PCR; TCRdb keeps only in-frame clonotypes and omits some of them. Seen here are about 16,000 clones, 70% to 90% observed once, and the top ten hold 2.6%. Sequencing was performed on FFPE invasive lung adenocarcinoma tissue. The receptors come from an older person with invasive lung adenocarcinoma.

The chain links TRBV11-2 to TRBJ2-7; 7 positions agree with TRBD2. CDR3 length equals 14 residues. The germline CDR1 and CDR2 sequences are SGHAT and FQNNGV. The V and J ends lost 4 bases and 10 bases, in that order; junction bases with no gene match: 13. CDR3 sequence (DNA): TGTGCCAGCAGCTCGCTAAGTAATTGGACTAGTCAGTACTTC. This translates into CASSSLSNWTSQYF.

V usage is TRBV19 and J usage is TRBJ2-7; no clear D gene. The length of the CDR3 is 13 residues. Germline values: CDR1 LNHDA, CDR2 SQIVND (reference sequence). V was pared by 3 bases and J by 4 bases, with 10 bases between. The CDR3 is CASSITVGYEQYF. Written as DNA, the CDR3 is TGTGCCAGTAGTATCACGGTGGGATACGAGCAGTACTTC.

The V and J genes are TRBV19 and TRBJ1-5; 8 bases match TRBD1. The CDR3 runs to 18 residues. With V trimmed by 1 base and J by 2 bases, 10 bases remained unmatched. CDR1 is LNHDA, CDR2 SQIVND, per germline (reference sequence). This CDR3 is CASSIGPGTGSRNQPQHF. The CDR3 region has the DNA TGTGCCAGTAGTATAGGCCCCGGGACAGGCTCCCGCAATCAGCCCCAGCATTTT.

The V gene is TRBV5-6, the J gene TRBJ2-7, with TRBD2 matching 12 bases. The CDR3 totals 16 residues. The germline CDR1 and CDR2 sequences are SGHDT and YYEEEE. J gave up 4 bases and V 2 bases, and 7 bases lay outside the gene matches. CDR3 sequence (DNA): TGTGCCAGCAGCTTCCCGACTAGCGGGAGAGGGTACGAGCAGTACTTC. Its protein is CASSFPTSGRGYEQYF. Combining the CDR3 with reference TRBV5-6 and TRBJ2-7 gives the whole variable domain DAGVTQSPTHLIKTRGQQVTLRCSPKSGHDTVSWYQQALGQGPQFIFQYYEEEERQRGNFPDRFSGHQFPNYSSELNVNALLLGDSALYLCASSFPTSGRGYEQYFGPGTRLTVT.

The table lists this clone with a count of one. The chain couples TRBV5-1 to TRBJ1-2; a weak D match, TRBD1 (5 bases). V shed 2 bases and J shed 4 bases, with 12 bases lying between them. Germline V CDR1 and CDR2: SGHRS, YFSETQ. The CDR3 runs to 14 residues. The CDR3 DNA sequence: TGCGCCAGCAGCTTAACCACCGGGACCTATGGCTACACCTTC. Translating it yields CASSLTTGTYGYTF.

The V gene is TRBV11-3, the J gene TRBJ1-3; D gene uncertain. Germline lookup yields CDR1 SGHNT and CDR2 YENEEA. The CDR3 consists of 14 residues. V lost 5 bases to trimming and J lost 1 base, with 9 bases between them. CDR3 loop: CASSAGGSGNTIYF. In DNA, the CDR3 is TGTGCCAGCAGCGCTGGAGGTTCTGGAAACACCATATATTTT.

The chain uses TRBV2 and TRBJ1-2, with 10 bases lining up with TRBD1. The junction had 4 bases not matched to a gene; V was cut back by 5 bases and J by 4 bases. This CDR3 comprises 14 residues. The germline CDR1 and CDR2 sequences are SNHLY and FYNNEI. CDR3 sequence: CASSRDRGSYGYTF. CDR3 nucleotides: TGTGCCAGCAGTAGGGACAGGGGTAGCTATGGCTACACCTTC.

The chain employs TRBV28 and TRBJ2-2, with TRBD1 identical over 7 bases. The CDR3 covers 14 residues. The germline gives CDR1 MDHEN, CDR2 SYDVKM. V shed 2 bases and J 6 bases; nucleotides not matched to a gene: 3. DNA of the CDR3: TGTGCCAGCAGTTTAGGAACAGGGGCCGGGGAGCTGTTTTTT. It encodes CASSLGTGAGELFF.

This rearrangement joins TRBV6-1 to TRBJ2-3, with D tentatively TRBD1 or TRBD2 (5 bases each). This CDR3 contains 14 residues. Trimming cost V 6 bases and J 2 bases, with 12 bases left between them. Germline-derived CDR1 and CDR2 are MNHNS and SASEGT. Written as DNA, the CDR3 is TGTGCCAGCAGCAGGGACCCTGTCACAGATACGCAGTATTTT. Amino acids: CASSRDPVTDTQYF.

The chain has TRBV19 and TRBJ2-2, with TRBD2 identical over 8 bases. Germline V gives CDR1 LNHDA, CDR2 SQIVND (reference sequence). CDR3 size: 15 residues. V trimming: 6 bases; J trimming: 1 base; junction bases outside the gene matches: 4. This CDR3 reads CASSPAGVNTGELFF. CDR3 DNA sequence: TGTGCCAGTAGCCCAGCGGGAGTGAACACCGGGGAGCTGTTTTTT.

The sample holds a few counts of this clone. This rearrangement joins TRBV6-6 to TRBJ2-7; 9 bases line up with TRBD1. The germline CDR1 and CDR2 sequences are MNHNY and SVGAGI (reference sequence). CDR3 length equals 14 residues. V gave up 2 bases and J gave up 11 bases; unmatched junction bases: 10. CDR3: CASSYPPGQGMEYF. The CDR3 DNA reads as TGTGCCAGCAGTTACCCCCCGGGACAGGGTATGGAGTACTTC.

The chain is built from TRBV19 and TRBJ2-1, with 7 bases fitting TRBD1. Per germline, CDR1 LNHDA and CDR2 SQIVND (reference sequence). V trimming: 5 bases; J trimming: 6 bases; junction bases outside the gene matches: 10. CDR3 length: 15 amino acids. DNA for the CDR3: TGTGCCAGTAGTGTACCCTCGGGACAGCGCAATGAGCAGTTCTTC. It translates to CASSVPSGQRNEQFF. Complete variable domain (other parts from reference TRBV19 and TRBJ2-1): DGGITQSPKYLFRKEGQNVTLSCEQNLNHDAMYWYRQDPGQGLRLIYYSQIVNDFQKGDIAEGYSVSREKKESFPLTVTSAQKNPTAFYLCASSVPSGQRNEQFFGPGTRLTVL.

The rearrangement joins TRBV27 to TRBJ2-3; D uncertain. The CDR3 length is 12 residues. Trimming pared 7 bases from V and 2 bases from J, leaving 7 bases between. The germline CDR1 and CDR2 sequences are MNHEY and SMNVEV (reference sequence). The CDR3 loop reads CASNSNTDTQYF. CDR3 nucleotides: TGTGCCAGCAACTCAAACACAGATACGCAGTATTTT.

The count of this clone is one. The chain employs TRBV19 and TRBJ2-1, with 7 bases lining up with TRBD1. J was trimmed by 0 bases and V by 5 bases; bases with no gene match: 7. Germline V CDR1 and CDR2: LNHDA, SQIVND (reference sequence). The CDR3 extends over 16 amino acids. The CDR3 protein is CASSHPGDSSYNEQFF. The CDR3 nucleotides read TGTGCCAGTAGTCACCCAGGGGACAGCTCCTACAATGAGCAGTTCTTC.

The V gene is TRBV4-2, the J gene TRBJ1-5; D not resolved. Germline V lookup: CDR1 LGHNA, CDR2 YNFKEQ. Between the trimmed V and J ends, which lost 4 bases and 5 bases, there was a span of 15 bases. This CDR3 is built from 15 residues. In DNA, the CDR3 is TGTGCCAGCAGCCCCTGGACCGAGAGTGATCAGCCCCAGCATTTT. This gives the protein CASSPWTESDQPQHF.

The V and J genes are TRBV2 and TRBJ1-1; the D is unclear. Germline V CDR1 and CDR2: SNHLY, FYNNEI. V gave up 3 bases and J gave up 7 bases, with 15 bases separating them. This CDR3 region has 14 residues. In DNA form, the CDR3 reads TGTGCCAGCAGTGAGGGCAGCCTGTTCCTTGAAGCTTTCTTT. Its protein product is CASSEGSLFLEAFF.

This chain uses TRBV15 with TRBJ2-7, with D possibly matching TRBD2 (6 bases). CDR3 length: 16 amino acids. Germline assignment: CDR1 LNHNV and CDR2 YYDKDF (reference sequence). Trimming shortened V by 3 bases and J by 0 bases, and 15 bases separated the two germline ends. CDR3 nucleotide sequence: TGTGCCACCAGCAGCCCCTCGGTAGCGGACTCCTACGAGCAGTACTTC. It is translated as CATSSPSVADSYEQYF.

On this clone itself: Compared with germline, one end of the junction differs, possibly owing to a read error. The sample carries other DNA sequences with the same CDR3. The CDR3 DNA is TGTGCCAGTAGTTTCACCCCCTATCAGCCCCAGCATTTT. Translation gives CASSFTPYQPQHF. The rearrangement uses TRBV27 and TRBJ1-5; D remains unclear. Per germline, CDR1 MNHEY and CDR2 SMNVEV (reference sequence). CDR3 length: 13 amino acids.

The rearrangement links TRBV7-9 to TRBJ2-2, with D unclear. V was shortened by 1 base and J by 6 bases, with 6 bases between the two germline ends. There are 13 residues in the CDR3. Per the germline V gene, CDR1 is SEHNR and CDR2 is FQNEAQ (reference sequence). The CDR3 DNA follows: TGTGCCAGCAGCTTAGTATGGTCCGGGGAGCTGTTTTTT. Amino acid sequence: CASSLVWSGELFF.

The gene calls are TRBV30 and TRBJ1-2, with D maybe TRBD1 (6 bases). With 0 bases removed from V and 8 bases from J, the gap between germline ends came to 13 bases. Germline CDR1 reads GTSNPN; CDR2 reads SVGIG (reference sequence). There are 13 residues in the CDR3. The CDR3, as DNA: TGTGCCTGGAGTGTAGCGGGGGCAGGGGGCTACACCTTC. Its protein is CAWSVAGAGGYTF.

The rearrangement uses TRBV4-2 and TRBJ1-5, with 7 bases aligning to TRBD1. The CDR3 has 16 residues. Germline lookup yields CDR1 LGHNA and CDR2 YNFKEQ. V shed 1 base and J 3 bases; nucleotides not matched to a gene: 6. Written as DNA, the CDR3 is TGTGCCAGCAGCCAAGTCACAGGGGCAGACAATCAGCCCCAGCATTTT. This translates into CASSQVTGADNQPQHF.

The chain joins TRBV5-6 to TRBJ1-3; D is perhaps TRBD1 (6 bases). There are 16 residues in the CDR3. The ends were cut back, 5 bases at V and 4 bases at J, with 19 bases in the middle. The germline CDR1 and CDR2 sequences are SGHDT and YYEEEE. This CDR3 reads CASSFGGGGLGNTIYF. DNA for the CDR3: TGTGCCAGCAGTTTTGGTGGGGGGGGGCTGGGAAACACCATATATTTT.

The chain has TRBV9 and TRBJ2-7; D unclear. The CDR3 covers 15 residues. Trimming pared 0 bases from V and 2 bases from J, leaving 12 bases between. The V gene's germline CDR1 is SGDLS and CDR2 YYNGEE. CDR3 coding DNA: TGTGCCAGCAGCGTAGACGTCCTTGGGGCCTACGAGCAGTACTTC. Encoded protein: CASSVDVLGAYEQYF.

The chain uses TRBV28 and TRBJ1-2, with 8 bases aligning to TRBD1. Per the germline V gene, CDR1 is MDHEN and CDR2 is SYDVKM. CDR3 length: 16 amino acids. V lost 5 bases to trimming and J lost 5 bases; unmatched junction nucleotides: 13. The CDR3 spells CASSLRQGIFLYGYTF. The CDR3 nucleotides are TGTGCCAGCAGTCTCCGACAGGGGATTTTCTTGTATGGCTACACCTTC.